This TCR beta chain emerged from a study of identical twins. TCRdb called the 5' RACE reads again in MiXCR, with one record for every CDR3 protein. This repertoire shows some 1,600,000 distinct CDR3 sequences, less than 35% found once; its top ten account for about 0.27%. V was pared by 0 bases and J by 1 base, with 12 bases between. Germline-derived CDR1 and CDR2 are SGHNT and YYREEE (reference sequence). The CDR3 is 16 residues long. Specimen: cord blood. This clonotype originated in a newborn girl in good health. The rearrangement links TRBV5-4 to TRBJ2-3; D tentatively fits TRBD1 or TRBD2 (6 bases each). The CDR3 protein is CASSLGFGGRTDTQYF. In nucleotides, the CDR3 is TGTGCCAGCAGCTTGGGGTTTGGGGGGCGCACAGATACGCAGTATTTT.